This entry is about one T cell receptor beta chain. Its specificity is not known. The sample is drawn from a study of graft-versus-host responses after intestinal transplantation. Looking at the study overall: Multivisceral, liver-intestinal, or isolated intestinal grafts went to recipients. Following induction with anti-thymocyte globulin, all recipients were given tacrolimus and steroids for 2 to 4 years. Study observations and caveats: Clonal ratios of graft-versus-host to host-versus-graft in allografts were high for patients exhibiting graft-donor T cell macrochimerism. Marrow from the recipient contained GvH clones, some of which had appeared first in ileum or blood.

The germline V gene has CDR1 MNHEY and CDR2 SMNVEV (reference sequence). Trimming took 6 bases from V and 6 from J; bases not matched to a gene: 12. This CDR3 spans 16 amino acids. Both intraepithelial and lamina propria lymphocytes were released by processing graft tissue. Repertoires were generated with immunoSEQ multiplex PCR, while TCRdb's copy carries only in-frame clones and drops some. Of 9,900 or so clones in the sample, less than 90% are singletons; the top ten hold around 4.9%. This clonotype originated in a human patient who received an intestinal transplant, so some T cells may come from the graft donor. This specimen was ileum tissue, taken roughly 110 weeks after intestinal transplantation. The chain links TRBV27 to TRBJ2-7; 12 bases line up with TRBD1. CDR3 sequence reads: CASRRKPGQGATEQYF. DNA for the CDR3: TGTGCCAGCAGGAGAAAGCCGGGACAGGGGGCAACCGAGCAGTACTTC.